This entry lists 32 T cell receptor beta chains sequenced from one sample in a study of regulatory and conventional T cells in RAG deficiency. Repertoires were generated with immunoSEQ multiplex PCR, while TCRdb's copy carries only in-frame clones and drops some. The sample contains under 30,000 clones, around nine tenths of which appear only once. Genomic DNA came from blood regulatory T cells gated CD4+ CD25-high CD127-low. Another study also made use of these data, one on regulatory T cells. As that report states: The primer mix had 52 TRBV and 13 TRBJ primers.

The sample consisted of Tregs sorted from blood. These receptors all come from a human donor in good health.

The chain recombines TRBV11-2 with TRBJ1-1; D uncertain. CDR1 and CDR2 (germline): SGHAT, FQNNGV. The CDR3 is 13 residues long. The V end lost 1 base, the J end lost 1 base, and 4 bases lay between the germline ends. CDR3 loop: CASSLGQNTEAFF. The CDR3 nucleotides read TGTGCCAGCAGCTTAGGACAGAACACTGAAGCTTTCTTT.

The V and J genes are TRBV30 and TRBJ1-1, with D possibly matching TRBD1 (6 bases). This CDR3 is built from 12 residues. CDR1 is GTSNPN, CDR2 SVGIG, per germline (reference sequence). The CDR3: CAGRWGRTEAFF. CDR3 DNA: TGTGCTGGGAGATGGGGGCGGACTGAAGCTTTCTTT.

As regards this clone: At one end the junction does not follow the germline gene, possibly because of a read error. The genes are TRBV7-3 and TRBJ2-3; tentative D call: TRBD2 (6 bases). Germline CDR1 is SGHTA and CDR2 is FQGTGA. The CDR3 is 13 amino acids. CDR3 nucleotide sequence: TGTGCCAGCGGCTTCGGGGGTACAGATACGCAGTATTTT. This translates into CASGFGGTDTQYF.

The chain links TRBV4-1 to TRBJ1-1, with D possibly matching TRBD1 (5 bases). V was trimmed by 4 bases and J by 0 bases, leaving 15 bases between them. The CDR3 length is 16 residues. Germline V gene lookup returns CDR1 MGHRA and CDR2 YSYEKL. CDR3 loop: CASSPGTGRVNTEAFF. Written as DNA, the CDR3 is TGCGCCAGCAGCCCCGGGACGGGTCGAGTGAACACTGAAGCTTTCTTT.

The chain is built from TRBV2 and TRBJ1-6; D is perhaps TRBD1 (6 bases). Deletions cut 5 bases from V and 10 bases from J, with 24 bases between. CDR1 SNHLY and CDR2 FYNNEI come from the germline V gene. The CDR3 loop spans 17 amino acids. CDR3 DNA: TGTGCCAGCAGTCGAGGGGGGGACTGGGGAACGGGCTCACCCCTCCACTTT. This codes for CASSRGGDWGTGSPLHF.

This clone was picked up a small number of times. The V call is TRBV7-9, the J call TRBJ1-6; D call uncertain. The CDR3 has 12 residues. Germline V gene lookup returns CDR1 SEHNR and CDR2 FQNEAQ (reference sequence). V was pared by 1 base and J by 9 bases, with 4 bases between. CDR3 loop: CASSLGASPLHF. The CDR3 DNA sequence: TGTGCCAGCAGCTTAGGGGCTTCACCCCTCCACTTT.

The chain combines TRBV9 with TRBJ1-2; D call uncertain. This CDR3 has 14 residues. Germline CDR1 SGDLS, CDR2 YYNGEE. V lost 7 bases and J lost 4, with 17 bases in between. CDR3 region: CASGPFGQVYGYTF. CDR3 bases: TGTGCCAGCGGCCCGTTTGGGCAAGTCTATGGCTACACCTTC.

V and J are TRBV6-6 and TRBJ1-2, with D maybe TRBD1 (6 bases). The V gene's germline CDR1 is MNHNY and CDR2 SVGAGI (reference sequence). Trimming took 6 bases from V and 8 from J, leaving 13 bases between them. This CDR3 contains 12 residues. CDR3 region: CASSIQGTGYTF. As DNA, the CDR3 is TGTGCCAGCAGCATACAGGGAACCGGCTACACCTTC.

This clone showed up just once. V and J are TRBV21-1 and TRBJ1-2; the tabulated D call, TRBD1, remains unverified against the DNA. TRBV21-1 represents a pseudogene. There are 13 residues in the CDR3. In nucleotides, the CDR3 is TGTGCCTACCGGACAGGGGGAAGGAATGGCTACACCTTC. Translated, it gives CAYRTGGRNGYTF.

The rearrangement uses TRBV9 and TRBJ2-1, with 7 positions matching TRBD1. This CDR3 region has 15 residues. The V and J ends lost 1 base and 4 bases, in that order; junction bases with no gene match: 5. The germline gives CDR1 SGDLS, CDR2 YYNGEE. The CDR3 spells CASSVRTGVYNEQFF. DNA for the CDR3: TGTGCCAGCAGCGTACGGACAGGAGTTTACAATGAGCAGTTCTTC.

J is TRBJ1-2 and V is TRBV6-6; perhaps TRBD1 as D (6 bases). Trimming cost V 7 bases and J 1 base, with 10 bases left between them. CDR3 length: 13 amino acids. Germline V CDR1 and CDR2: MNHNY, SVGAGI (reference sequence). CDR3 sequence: CASKKDSNYGYTF. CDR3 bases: TGTGCCAGCAAAAAGGACAGTAACTATGGCTACACCTTC.

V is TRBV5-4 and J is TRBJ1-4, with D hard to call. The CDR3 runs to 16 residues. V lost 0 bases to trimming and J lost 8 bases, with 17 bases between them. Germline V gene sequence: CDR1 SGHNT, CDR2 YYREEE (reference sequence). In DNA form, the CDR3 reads TGTGCCAGCAGCTTGGGGAGCTCCACTGGTCGGGAAAAACTGTTTTTT. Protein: CASSLGSSTGREKLFF. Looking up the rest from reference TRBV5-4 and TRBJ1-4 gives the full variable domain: ETGVTQSPTHLIKTRGQQVTLRCSSQSGHNTVSWYQQALGQGPQFIFQYYREEENGRGNFPPRFSGLQFPNYSSELNVNALELDDSALYLCASSLGSSTGREKLFFGSGTQLSVL.

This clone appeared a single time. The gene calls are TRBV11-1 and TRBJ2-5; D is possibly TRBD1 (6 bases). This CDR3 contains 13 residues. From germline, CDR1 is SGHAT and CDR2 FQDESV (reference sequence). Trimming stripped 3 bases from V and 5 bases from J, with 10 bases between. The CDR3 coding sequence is TGTGCCAGCAGCTTTGACAGGAGGGAGACCCAGTACTTC. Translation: CASSFDRRETQYF.

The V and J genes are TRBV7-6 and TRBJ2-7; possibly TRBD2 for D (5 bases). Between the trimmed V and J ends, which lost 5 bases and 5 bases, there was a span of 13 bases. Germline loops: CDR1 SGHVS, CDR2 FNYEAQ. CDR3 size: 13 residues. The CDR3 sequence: CASSMSPRDEQYF. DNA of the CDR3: TGTGCCAGCAGCATGAGTCCGAGGGACGAGCAGTACTTC. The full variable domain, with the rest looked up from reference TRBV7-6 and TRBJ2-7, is GAGVSQSPRYKVTKRGQDVALRCDPISGHVSLYWYRQALGQGPEFLTYFNYEAQQDKSGLPNDRFSAERPEGSISTLTIQRTEQRDSAMYRCASSMSPRDEQYFGPGTRLTVT.

DNA of the CDR3: TGTGCCAGCTCACCAGGGTCAGGGGGCGAGACCCAGTACTTC. It encodes CASSPGSGGETQYF. This chain uses TRBV18 with TRBJ2-5, with TRBD1 matching over 8 bases. The CDR3 loop spans 14 amino acids. The J segment lost 5 bases and the V segment lost 2 bases, leaving 4 bases of the junction unmatched. Germline V gene data show CDR1 as KGHSH and CDR2 as LQKENI.

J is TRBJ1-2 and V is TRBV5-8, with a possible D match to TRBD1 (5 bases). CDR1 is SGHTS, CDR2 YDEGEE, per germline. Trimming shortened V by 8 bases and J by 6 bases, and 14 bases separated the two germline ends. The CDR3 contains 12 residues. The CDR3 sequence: CARNTGLHGYTF. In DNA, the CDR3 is TGTGCCAGAAATACAGGACTCCATGGCTACACCTTC.

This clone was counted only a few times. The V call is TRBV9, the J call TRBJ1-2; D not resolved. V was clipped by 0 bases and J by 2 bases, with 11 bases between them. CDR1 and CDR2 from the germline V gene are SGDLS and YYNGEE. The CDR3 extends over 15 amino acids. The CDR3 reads CASSVEEGGNYGYTF. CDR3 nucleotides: TGTGCCAGCAGCGTAGAGGAGGGAGGAAACTATGGCTACACCTTC.

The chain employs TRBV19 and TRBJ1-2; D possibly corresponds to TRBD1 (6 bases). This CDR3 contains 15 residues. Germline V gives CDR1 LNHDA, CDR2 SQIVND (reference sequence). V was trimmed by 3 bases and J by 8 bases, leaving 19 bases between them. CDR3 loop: CASSIPGQVRSGYTF. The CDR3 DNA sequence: TGTGCCAGTAGTATTCCGGGACAAGTCAGGAGCGGCTACACCTTC.

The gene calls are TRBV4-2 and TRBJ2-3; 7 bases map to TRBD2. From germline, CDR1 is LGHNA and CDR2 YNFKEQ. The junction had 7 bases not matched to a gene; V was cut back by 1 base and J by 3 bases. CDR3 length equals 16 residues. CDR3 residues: CASSQVGAGVTDTQYF. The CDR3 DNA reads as TGTGCCAGCAGCCAAGTCGGCGCGGGGGTAACAGATACGCAGTATTTT.

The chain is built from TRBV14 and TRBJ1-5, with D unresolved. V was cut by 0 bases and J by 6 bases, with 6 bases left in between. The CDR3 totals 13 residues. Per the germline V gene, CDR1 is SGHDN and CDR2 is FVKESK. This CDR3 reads CASSQDRGQPQHF. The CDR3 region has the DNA TGTGCCAGCAGCCAAGACCGGGGTCAGCCCCAGCATTTT.

The CDR3 region has the DNA TGTGCCAGCAGCTTAGAGGCCGGCTACACCTTC. Protein: CASSLEAGYTF. This chain uses TRBV7-9 with TRBJ1-2, with no clear D. There are 11 residues in the CDR3. Trimming took off 1 base at V and 8 bases at J, with 5 bases between the two ends. Germline assignment: CDR1 SEHNR and CDR2 FQNEAQ (reference sequence).

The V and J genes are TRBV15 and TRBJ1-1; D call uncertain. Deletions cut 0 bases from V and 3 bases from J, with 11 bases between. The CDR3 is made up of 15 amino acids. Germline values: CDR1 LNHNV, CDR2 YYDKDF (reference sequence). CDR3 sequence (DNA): TGTGCCACCAGCAGAGATCTAGGCTCGTACACTGAAGCTTTCTTT. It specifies CATSRDLGSYTEAFF.

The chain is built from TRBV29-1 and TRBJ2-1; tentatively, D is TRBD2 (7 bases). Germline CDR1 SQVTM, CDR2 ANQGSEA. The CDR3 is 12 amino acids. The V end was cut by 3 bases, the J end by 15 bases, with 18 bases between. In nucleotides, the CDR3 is TGCAGCGTTGAGGTTTCGGGGGGCTTTGTGTTCTTC. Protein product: CSVEVSGGFVFF.

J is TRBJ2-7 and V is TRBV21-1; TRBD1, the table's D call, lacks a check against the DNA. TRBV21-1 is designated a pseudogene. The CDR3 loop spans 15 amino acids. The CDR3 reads CASSPDRITAYEQYF. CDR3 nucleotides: TGTGCCAGCTCCCCGGACAGGATAACTGCCTACGAGCAGTACTTC.

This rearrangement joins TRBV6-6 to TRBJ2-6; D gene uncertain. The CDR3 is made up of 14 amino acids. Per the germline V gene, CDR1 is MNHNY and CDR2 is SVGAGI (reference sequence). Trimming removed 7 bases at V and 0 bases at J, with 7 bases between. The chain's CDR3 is CASIASSGANVLTF. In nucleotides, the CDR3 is TGTGCCAGCATCGCCTCCTCTGGGGCCAACGTCCTGACTTTC.

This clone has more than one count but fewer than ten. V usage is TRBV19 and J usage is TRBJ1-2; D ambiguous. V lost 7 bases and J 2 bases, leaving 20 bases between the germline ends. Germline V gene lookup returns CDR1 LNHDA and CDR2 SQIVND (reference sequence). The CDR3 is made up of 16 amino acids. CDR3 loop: CASTARAAVGNYGYTF. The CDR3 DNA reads TGTGCCAGTACCGCCCGGGCGGCCGTCGGGAACTATGGCTACACCTTC. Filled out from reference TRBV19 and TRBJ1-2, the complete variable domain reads DGGITQSPKYLFRKEGQNVTLSCEQNLNHDAMYWYRQDPGQGLRLIYYSQIVNDFQKGDIAEGYSVSREKKESFPLTVTSAQKNPTAFYLCASTARAAVGNYGYTFGSGTRLTVV.

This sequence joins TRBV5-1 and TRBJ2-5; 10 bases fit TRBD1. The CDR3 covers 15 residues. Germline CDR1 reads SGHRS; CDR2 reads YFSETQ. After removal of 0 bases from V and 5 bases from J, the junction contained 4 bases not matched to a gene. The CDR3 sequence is CASSLGQGARETQYF. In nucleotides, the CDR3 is TGCGCCAGCAGCTTGGGACAGGGGGCGAGGGAGACCCAGTACTTC.

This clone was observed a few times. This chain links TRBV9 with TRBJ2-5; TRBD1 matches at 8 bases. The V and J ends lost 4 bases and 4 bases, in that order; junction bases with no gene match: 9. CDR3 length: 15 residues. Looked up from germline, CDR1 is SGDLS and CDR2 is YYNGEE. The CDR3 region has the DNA TGTGCCAGCAGCCTTGGACAGGGAAGAGGAGAGACCCAGTACTTC. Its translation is CASSLGQGRGETQYF.

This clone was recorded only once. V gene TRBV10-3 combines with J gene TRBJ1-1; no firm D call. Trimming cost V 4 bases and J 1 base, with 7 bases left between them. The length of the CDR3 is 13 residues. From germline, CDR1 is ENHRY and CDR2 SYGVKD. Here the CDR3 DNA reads TGTGCCATCAGTGTCTCGAGGAACACTGAAGCTTTCTTT. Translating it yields CAISVSRNTEAFF.

The CDR3 spells CASSADPTTNEKLFF. The CDR3 DNA sequence: TGTGCCAGCAGCGCGGACCCCACAACTAATGAAAAACTGTTTTTT. J is TRBJ1-4 and V is TRBV9, with D uncertain. Trimming cost V 3 bases and J 0 bases, with 9 bases left between them. CDR3 length: 15 amino acids. Germline CDR1 reads SGDLS; CDR2 reads YYNGEE.

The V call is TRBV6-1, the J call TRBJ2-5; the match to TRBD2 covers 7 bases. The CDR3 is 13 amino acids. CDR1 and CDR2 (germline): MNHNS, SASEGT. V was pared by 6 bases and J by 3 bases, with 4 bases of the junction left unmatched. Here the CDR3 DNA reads TGTGCCAGCAGCGTAGCGGGTAAAGAGACCCAGTACTTC. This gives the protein CASSVAGKETQYF.

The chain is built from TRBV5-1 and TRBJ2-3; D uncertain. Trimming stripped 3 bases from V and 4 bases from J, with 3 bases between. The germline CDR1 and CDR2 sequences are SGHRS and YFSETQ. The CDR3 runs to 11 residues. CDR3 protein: CASSSADTQYF. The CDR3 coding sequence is TGCGCCAGCAGCTCGGCAGATACGCAGTATTTT.